The 7 T cell receptor beta chains presented below share a single source sample, sequenced in a study of blood T cell repertoires in COVID-19. The assay was immunoSEQ multiplex PCR, and TCRdb's table has in-frame clones only and misses some. The sample yields around 300,000 clones, 80% to 90% seen once. Sample: peripheral blood. These receptors all stem from a woman younger than 45 with active or convalescent COVID-19.

The rearrangement uses TRBV3-1 (or the pseudogene TRBV3-2) and TRBJ1-1, with D uncertain. The length of the CDR3 is 14 residues. CDR1 and CDR2 from the germline V gene are LGHDT and YNNKEL (reference sequence). Trimming left V 4 bases short and J 4 bases short, with 13 bases between. The CDR3 loop is CASSPNHHSTEAFF. The DNA of the CDR3 is TGTGCCAGCAGCCCTAACCATCATTCCACTGAAGCTTTCTTT.

V is TRBV2 and J is TRBJ1-2; D unresolved. Trimming shortened V by 10 bases and J by 1 base, and 16 bases separated the two germline ends. From germline, CDR1 is SNHLY and CDR2 FYNNEI. CDR3 length equals 14 residues. For the CDR3, the DNA is TGTGCCACAGGAGATGGAGGGAGTAACTATGGCTACACCTTC. Its translation is CATGDGGSNYGYTF.

This chain links TRBV19 with TRBJ2-2; 7 bases are shared with TRBD1. The germline CDR1 and CDR2 sequences are LNHDA and SQIVND (reference sequence). V lost 0 bases and J lost 4; bases outside the gene matches: 11. CDR3 size: 18 residues. CDR3 sequence reads: CASSIESGTVGATGELFF. The CDR3 DNA reads TGTGCCAGTAGTATAGAATCGGGGACAGTGGGTGCCACCGGGGAGCTGTTTTTT.

This chain links TRBV2 with TRBJ2-3; weak D call: TRBD1 (6 bases). Germline V gene lookup returns CDR1 SNHLY and CDR2 FYNNEI. The germline V and J ends were trimmed by 7 bases and 6 bases, with 17 bases remaining between them. The CDR3 loop spans 14 amino acids. The CDR3 coding sequence is TGTGCCAGCACCCAGGGACAAACATCGGATACGCAGTATTTT. Its protein is CASTQGQTSDTQYF.

J is TRBJ1-2 and V is TRBV7-8; 11 nucleotides agree with TRBD1. J lost 7 bases, V lost 7 bases, and 5 bases had no gene match. Germline assignment: CDR1 SGHVS and CDR2 FQNEAQ. This CDR3 region has 13 residues. This chain's CDR3 is CASTPGQGAGYTF. CDR3 nucleotide sequence: TGTGCCAGCACCCCTGGACAGGGGGCTGGCTACACCTTC.

There are a few counts of this clone. The rearrangement uses TRBV2 and TRBJ2-2, with a weak D call TRBD1 (6 bases). Germline lookup yields CDR1 SNHLY and CDR2 FYNNEI. This CDR3 has 13 residues. The V and J ends lost 8 bases and 3 bases respectively, with 10 bases between them. CDR3: CASLPGDTGELFF. CDR3 coding DNA: TGTGCCAGCCTTCCAGGGGACACCGGGGAGCTGTTTTTT. The whole variable domain, filled in from reference TRBV2 and TRBJ2-2, reads EPEVTQTPSHQVTQMGQEVILRCVPISNHLYFYWYRQILGQKVEFLVSFYNNEISEKSEIFDDQFSVERPDGSNFTLKIRSTKLEDSAMYFCASLPGDTGELFFGEGSRLTVL.

The table lists this clone with a count of one. CDR3 sequence (DNA): TGTGCCAGCAGCAGGGTGGGGGAAAAACTGTTTTTT. This translates into CASSRVGEKLFF. V gene TRBV12-3 or TRBV12-4 combines with J gene TRBJ1-4, with D maybe TRBD1 (5 bases). The CDR3 consists of 12 residues. V lost 6 bases, J lost 8 bases, and 10 bases lay in between.